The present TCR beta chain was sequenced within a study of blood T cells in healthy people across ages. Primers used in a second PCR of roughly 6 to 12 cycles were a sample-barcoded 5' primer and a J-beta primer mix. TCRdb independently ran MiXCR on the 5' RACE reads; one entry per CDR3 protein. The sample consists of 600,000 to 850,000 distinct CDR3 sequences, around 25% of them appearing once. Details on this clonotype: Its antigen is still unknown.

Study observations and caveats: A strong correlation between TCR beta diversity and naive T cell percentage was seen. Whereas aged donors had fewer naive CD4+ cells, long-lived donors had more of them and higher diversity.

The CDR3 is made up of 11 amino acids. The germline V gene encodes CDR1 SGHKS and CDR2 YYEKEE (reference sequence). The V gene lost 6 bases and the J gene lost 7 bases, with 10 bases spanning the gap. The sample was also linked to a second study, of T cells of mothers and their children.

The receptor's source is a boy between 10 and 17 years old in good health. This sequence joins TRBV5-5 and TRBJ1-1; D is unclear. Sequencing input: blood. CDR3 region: CASTSGIEAFF. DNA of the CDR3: TGTGCCAGCACCTCTGGGATTGAAGCTTTCTTT.